This note documents a single TCR beta chain sequence. These data belong to a study of blood T cell repertoires in COVID-19. Per the original methods: Estimates of nucleated cell counts were drawn from the amplification of reference gene primers. The protocol was immunoSEQ multiplex PCR, while the TCRdb copy is restricted to in-frame clones and leaves out a portion. V, J and clone size derive from that table, while D and trimming were established from the DNA sequence. The sample has approximately 38,000 clones; 87% are singletons. Looked up from germline, CDR1 is SGHVS and CDR2 is FNYEAQ. The CDR3 sequence is 15 residues long. Trimming at V came to 5 bases and at J to 7 bases, leaving 7 bases not matched to a gene.

Sequencing was carried out using peripheral blood. The clonotype comes from a man aged 50 or older with active or convalescent COVID-19. V gene TRBV7-6 combines with J gene TRBJ2-2, with TRBD1 matching over 10 bases. CDR3 protein: CASSPGQGSFGELFF. CDR3 DNA: TGTGCCAGCAGCCCGGGACAGGGGAGTTTCGGGGAGCTGTTTTTT.